The 7 T cell receptor beta chains listed next were all sequenced from one sample in a study of identical twins (TCRdb year 2016). Library construction relied on 5' RACE. The sequencer was an Illumina HiSeq 2000. The raw public reads went through TCRdb reprocessing: fastp at Q25, MiXCR clone calling, in-frame beta chains kept. CDR3 protein duplicates are merged, each entry listing the most common genes and DNA. For this sample there are fewer than 350,000 distinct CDR3 sequences; roughly 8.6% appear just once. The ten biggest clones cover about 2.1% of the sample. The same specimen was also included in a second study, on yellow fever vaccine responses in identical twins.

Sequenced material: memory (CD45RO+) T cells sorted from blood. The cell subset or site label, as the study defines it: CD45RO+ enriched T cells. All receptors derive from a woman aged 18-30 years in good health.

This chain uses TRBV20-1 with TRBJ2-3; D gene ambiguous. The V end lost 1 base, the J end lost 5 bases, and 4 bases lay between the germline ends. The CDR3 consists of 11 residues. Germline V gene sequence: CDR1 DFQATT, CDR2 SNEGSKA (reference sequence). The CDR3 DNA follows: TGCAGTGCTAGAGTAGGAGATACGCAGTATTTT. Amino acid sequence: CSARVGDTQYF.

V gene TRBV19 combines with J gene TRBJ2-2; the D gene is possibly TRBD2 (5 bases). The CDR3 runs 15 residues. Trimming removed 2 bases from V and 7 bases from J, with 14 bases in between. Per germline, CDR1 LNHDA and CDR2 SQIVND (reference sequence). In DNA form, the CDR3 reads TGTGCCAGTAGTATATTGGCGGGCTCCGGCGGGGAGCTGTTTTTT. It yields the protein CASSILAGSGGELFF.

This clonotype was counted a few times. The chain is built from TRBV18 and TRBJ2-7, with TRBD1 matching over 10 bases. The CDR3 is 16 residues long. Trimming removed 3 bases from V and 4 bases from J; junction bases left unmatched: 9. Per the germline V gene, CDR1 is KGHSH and CDR2 is LQKENI. CDR3 sequence: CASSPLRDRGSYEQYF. DNA for the CDR3: TGTGCCAGCTCACCTCTCCGGGACAGGGGTTCTTACGAGCAGTACTTC. The variable domain in full, completed from reference TRBV18 and TRBJ2-7, reads NAGVMQNPRHLVRRRGQEARLRCSPMKGHSHVYWYRQLPEEGLKFMVYLQKENIIDESGMPKERFSAEFPKEGPSILRIQQVVRGDSAAYFCASSPLRDRGSYEQYFGPGTRLTVT.

This clonotype showed up just a few times. For the CDR3, the DNA is TGTGCCAGCAGCCCGGAAACCGGGACTGCATACGAGCAGTACTTC. This codes for CASSPETGTAYEQYF. The V call is TRBV5-5, the J call TRBJ2-7; D possibly corresponds to TRBD2 (6 bases). Trimming removed 4 bases from V and 4 bases from J, with 18 bases in between. The CDR3 runs to 15 residues. Germline values: CDR1 SGHKS, CDR2 YYEKEE (reference sequence).

This clonotype was observed at least ten times. V and J are TRBV12-3 or TRBV12-4 and TRBJ1-4; tentatively, D is TRBD1 (6 bases). V was trimmed by 6 bases and J by 7 bases, leaving 6 bases between them. The CDR3 totals 11 residues. CDR3 coding DNA: TGTGCCAGCAGAGGGGGTGAAAAACTGTTTTTT. It encodes CASRGGEKLFF.

The chain is built from TRBV28 and TRBJ1-6, with TRBD1 identical over 8 bases. The ends lost 3 bases at V and 4 bases at J; junction bases unmatched: 11. CDR1 is MDHEN and CDR2 is SYDVKM in the germline V gene. The CDR3 is 18 amino acids. The CDR3 coding sequence is TGTGCCAGCAGTTTCAGACGGAGATGGACAGGGTATAATTCACCCCTCCACTTT. Translation: CASSFRRRWTGYNSPLHF.

The table lists this clonotype with a few counts. The chain combines TRBV28 with TRBJ1-1; D perhaps matches TRBD1 (6 bases). Per germline, CDR1 MDHEN and CDR2 SYDVKM. This CDR3 contains 13 residues. The CDR3 region has the DNA TGTTCCACAGGGACGCCTATGAACACTGAAGCTTTCTTT. This codes for CSTGTPMNTEAFF. Looking up the rest from reference TRBV28 and TRBJ1-1 gives the full variable domain: DVKVTQSSRYLVKRTGEKVFLECVQDMDHENMFWYRQDPGLGLRLIYFSYDVKMKEKGDIPEGYSVSREKKERFSLILESASTNQTSMYLCSTGTPMNTEAFFGQGTRLTVV.